This T cell receptor (beta chain) is drawn from a study of T cells in Graves' hyperthyroidism and ophthalmopathy. Study-level background: Peripheral blood was drawn at first diagnosis, prior to all treatment. Overall study results and limits: The authors' 13 V-J model separated ophthalmopathy from stable hyperthyroidism.

TCR beta CDR3 regions were amplified from RNA. HTBI primers were employed in a first-round RT-PCR of the TCR CDR3. MiXCR was run by TCRdb on the multiplex PCR reads, yielding one entry per CDR3 protein. The table lists 300,000 to 450,000 distinct CDR3 sequences, around 13% of them singletons. V gave up 0 bases and J gave up 4 bases; unmatched junction bases: 6. Per the germline V gene, CDR1 is DFQATT and CDR2 is SNEGSKA (reference sequence). CDR3 length equals 15 residues. The sample holds many counts of this clonotype. The antigen is unknown. The source is an older woman with Graves' hyperthyroidism. The rearrangement links TRBV20-1 to TRBJ2-5; 9 nucleotides match TRBD2. The material sequenced was blood. CDR3 loop: CSARDSKLAGETQYF. The CDR3 nucleotides read TGCAGTGCTAGAGATTCAAAACTAGCGGGAGAGACCCAGTACTTC.